This TCR beta chain was captured in a study of vaccination and CD4 T cells after COVID-19. About the research overall: Convalescent patients gave post-COVID blood a median about 100 days post-diagnosis, range 35 to 161. Control cultures were given a CEFX pool, an HIV-1 Nef pool, or no peptide. General study points: From 21 to 38, the median of SARS-CoV-2-reactive clonotypes rose without reaching significance.

The CDR3 sequence is 14 residues long. Per germline, CDR1 SNHLY and CDR2 FYNNEI. Trimming took off 0 bases at V and 7 bases at J, with 12 bases between the two ends. Remarks on this clonotype: Its antigen is as yet unknown.

Scientists ran DNA taken from cultured CD4+ T cells through the Oncomine TCR Beta short-read assay for sequencing. Each CDR3 protein gets one entry after TCRdb re-called the PCR reads with MiXCR. The data hold over 15,000 distinct CDR3 sequences, with roughly 50% observed a single time. Treatment given: roughly nine-day PBMC culture with coronavirus spike peptide pools or control peptides (ViraFEST assay). The chain recombines TRBV2 with TRBJ1-2; maybe TRBD1 (6 bases). The source material was CD4+ T cells from blood, cultured in vitro, sampled after SARS-CoV-2 vaccination. The clonotype comes from a human donor who had recovered from COVID-19. The CDR3, as DNA: TGTGCCAGCAGTGAAGCCTGGACAGTAAGTGGCTACACCTTC. It encodes CASSEAWTVSGYTF.